This T cell receptor (beta chain) was observed in a study of shared clonotypes between healthy human individuals. To note about this clone: Other nucleotide sequences from this sample produce the same CDR3.

This CDR3 is 15 amino acids long. Trimming at V came to 2 bases and at J to 3 bases, leaving 4 bases not matched to a gene. The germline gives CDR1 SGHRS, CDR2 YFSETQ. Each donor was a Caucasian adult residing in Nashville, Tennessee. CD45RA+ naive and CD45RA-negative memory subsets were separated from CD4+ cells. TCRdb's copy holds only in-frame clones and misses some; the assay was immunoSEQ multiplex PCR. The profile covers some 2,500,000 clones, with roughly 93% appearing a single time and 0.36% taken by the ten largest. The sequence came from a man aged 18 to 30 in good health. Some clones in this sample may be carry-over from other donors' samples. Sequenced input: naive CD4+ T cells from PBMCs. Subset in this sample: CD45RA+ positively selected. This sequence joins TRBV5-1 and TRBJ2-5; 10 bases are a match to TRBD2. CDR3 sequence (DNA): TGCGCCAGCAGCTTTGGCCTAGCGGGAGAAGAGACCCAGTACTTC. It translates to CASSFGLAGEETQYF.